This T cell receptor (beta chain) is drawn from a study of blood T cell repertoires in COVID-19. Background on the study: Some COVID-19 samples were acute and others convalescent; all came from the United States, Italy and Spain. Sources were T cells, B-cell-depleted T cells, or PBMCs; the material itself was cDNA or gDNA.

V was pared by 4 bases and J by 3 bases, with 6 bases between. The CDR3 consists of 12 residues. The germline CDR1 and CDR2 sequences are SGHDT and YYEEEE. Original processing notes: Amplification from reference gene primers served as the basis for estimated nucleated cell counts. Measured with immunoSEQ multiplex PCR; TCRdb has only the in-frame clones, and not every one. The V and J calls and the clone size are those of that table, but D and trimming were determined from the DNA. The data hold 150,000 to 200,000 clones, with 75% to 85% observed a single time. The specimen sequenced was peripheral blood. The TCR comes from a human donor in a cohort sampled during active COVID-19. The chain employs TRBV5-6 and TRBJ2-3, with D perhaps matching TRBD2 (5 bases). For the CDR3, the DNA is TGTGCCAGCAGCCCGGGGACAGATACGCAGTATTTT. It encodes CASSPGTDTQYF. Together with reference TRBV5-6 and TRBJ2-3, the CDR3 gives the full variable domain: DAGVTQSPTHLIKTRGQQVTLRCSPKSGHDTVSWYQQALGQGPQFIFQYYEEEERQRGNFPDRFSGHQFPNYSSELNVNALLLGDSALYLCASSPGTDTQYFGPGTRLTVL.